This record concerns one T cell receptor beta chain sequence. This sample is drawn from a study of OX40 agonist ivuxolimab in advanced cancers. Turning to the study itself: Intravenous ivuxolimab at 0.01 to 10 mg/kg was given to patients every 2 weeks.

The table came from immunoSEQ multiplex PCR; TCRdb's copy has only in-frame clones and leaves some out. This table has tens of thousands of clones, 75% to 90% appearing once. The V end lost 3 bases, the J end lost 2 bases, and 4 bases lay between the germline ends. CDR3 length equals 11 residues. Per germline, CDR1 SQVTM and CDR2 ANQGSEA. This clonotype was obtained from an adult with an advanced solid tumor such as melanoma, head and neck, liver or kidney cancer. The specimen comprised CD4+ or CD8+ T cells sorted from blood, sampled in a trial of the OX40 agonist ivuxolimab. V gene TRBV29-1 combines with J gene TRBJ1-2, with unresolved D. CDR3 DNA: TGCAGCGTTGACGAGAACTATGGCTACACCTTC. Protein product: CSVDENYGYTF.